The 7 T cell receptor beta chains given below trace back to one sample, sequenced in a study of T cells in Graves' hyperthyroidism and ophthalmopathy (dated by TCRdb to 2018 to 2020). Library construction relied on multiplex PCR. The sequencer was an Illumina HiSeq 2000. The TCR beta CDR3 regions were amplified from the RNA transcripts. A first-round RT-PCR of the TCR CDR3 used the HTBI primer set with the Qiagen OneStep RT-PCR kit. Using fastp trimming at Q25 and MiXCR clonotype assembly, TCRdb reanalyzed the public sequencing data and kept in-frame beta chains. Every entry covers one CDR3 protein and lists the most common genes and DNA from its rows. The sample records about 380,000 distinct CDR3 sequences, approximately 17% of which are singletons. In total, the top ten clones hold 40% of the sample. The sample was blood. The origin of the receptors is a man aged 18 to 30 with Graves' ophthalmopathy.

V gene TRBV4-1 combines with J gene TRBJ2-5, with 9 nucleotides matching TRBD2. Germline-derived CDR1 and CDR2 are MGHRA and YSYEKL. The trim removed 3 bases at V and 5 bases at J, leaving 10 bases unmatched. The CDR3 has 16 amino acids. This CDR3 is CASSQASGAARETQYF. CDR3 nucleotide sequence: TGCGCCAGCAGCCAGGCTAGCGGGGCTGCGCGGGAGACCCAGTACTTC.

This clonotype has only a few counts. The V and J genes are TRBV5-1 and TRBJ2-1; D remains unclear. V dropped 7 bases and J dropped 3 bases, with 8 bases sitting between them. The germline V gene encodes CDR1 SGHRS and CDR2 YFSETQ. The CDR3 spans 12 residues. The CDR3 spells CASGPGYNEQFF. DNA of the CDR3: TGCGCCAGCGGACCGGGCTACAATGAGCAGTTCTTC.

This clonotype was counted at least ten times. CDR3 region: CSARETSGTYEQYF. The CDR3 coding sequence is TGCAGTGCTCGTGAGACTAGCGGGACATACGAGCAGTACTTC. The J gene is TRBJ2-7, the V gene TRBV20-1; 11 bases are shared with TRBD2. Trimming removed 5 bases from V and 4 bases from J; junction bases left unmatched: 7. Germline loops: CDR1 DFQATT, CDR2 SNEGSKA (reference sequence). CDR3 length: 14 residues.

This clonotype came up a few times. CDR3 protein: CASSGTESPKGYGYTF. The CDR3 bases are TGTGCCAGTAGTGGGACGGAAAGCCCAAAGGGCTATGGCTACACCTTC. This chain joins TRBV19 and TRBJ1-2; the D gene is possibly TRBD1 (5 bases). This CDR3 is built from 16 residues. CDR1 and CDR2 (germline): LNHDA, SQIVND (reference sequence). V dropped 5 bases and J dropped 4 bases, with 20 bases sitting between them.

The genes are TRBV3-1 and TRBJ2-7; 9 nucleotides agree with TRBD1. Per germline, CDR1 LGHDT and CDR2 YNNKEL (reference sequence). The CDR3 consists of 16 residues. After removal of 3 bases from V and 5 bases from J, the junction contained 11 bases not matched to a gene. The CDR3 bases are TGTGCCAGCAGCCAGCTCCCCCGGACAGGGGTCCACGAGCAGTACTTC. It encodes CASSQLPRTGVHEQYF.

On this clonotype: This sequence may be a read error, since a much larger clone differs from it by one base. The rearrangement uses TRBV12-3 or TRBV12-4 and TRBJ1-1; D unclear. V was shortened by 5 bases and J by 6 bases, with 16 bases between the two germline ends. The CDR3 is 14 amino acids. The CDR3 spells CASSLITGFAEAFF. CDR3 DNA: TGTGCCAGCAGTCTCATCACGGGTTTCGCTGAAGCTTTCTTT.

DNA for the CDR3: TGTGCCAGTAGTACAGGGGGATTACCTGAAGCTTTCTTT. Translating it yields CASSTGGLPEAFF. V gene TRBV19 combines with J gene TRBJ1-1, with TRBD1 identical over 7 bases. The trim removed 4 bases at V and 6 bases at J, leaving 5 bases unmatched. CDR1 and CDR2 (germline): LNHDA, SQIVND (reference sequence). The CDR3 length is 13 residues.